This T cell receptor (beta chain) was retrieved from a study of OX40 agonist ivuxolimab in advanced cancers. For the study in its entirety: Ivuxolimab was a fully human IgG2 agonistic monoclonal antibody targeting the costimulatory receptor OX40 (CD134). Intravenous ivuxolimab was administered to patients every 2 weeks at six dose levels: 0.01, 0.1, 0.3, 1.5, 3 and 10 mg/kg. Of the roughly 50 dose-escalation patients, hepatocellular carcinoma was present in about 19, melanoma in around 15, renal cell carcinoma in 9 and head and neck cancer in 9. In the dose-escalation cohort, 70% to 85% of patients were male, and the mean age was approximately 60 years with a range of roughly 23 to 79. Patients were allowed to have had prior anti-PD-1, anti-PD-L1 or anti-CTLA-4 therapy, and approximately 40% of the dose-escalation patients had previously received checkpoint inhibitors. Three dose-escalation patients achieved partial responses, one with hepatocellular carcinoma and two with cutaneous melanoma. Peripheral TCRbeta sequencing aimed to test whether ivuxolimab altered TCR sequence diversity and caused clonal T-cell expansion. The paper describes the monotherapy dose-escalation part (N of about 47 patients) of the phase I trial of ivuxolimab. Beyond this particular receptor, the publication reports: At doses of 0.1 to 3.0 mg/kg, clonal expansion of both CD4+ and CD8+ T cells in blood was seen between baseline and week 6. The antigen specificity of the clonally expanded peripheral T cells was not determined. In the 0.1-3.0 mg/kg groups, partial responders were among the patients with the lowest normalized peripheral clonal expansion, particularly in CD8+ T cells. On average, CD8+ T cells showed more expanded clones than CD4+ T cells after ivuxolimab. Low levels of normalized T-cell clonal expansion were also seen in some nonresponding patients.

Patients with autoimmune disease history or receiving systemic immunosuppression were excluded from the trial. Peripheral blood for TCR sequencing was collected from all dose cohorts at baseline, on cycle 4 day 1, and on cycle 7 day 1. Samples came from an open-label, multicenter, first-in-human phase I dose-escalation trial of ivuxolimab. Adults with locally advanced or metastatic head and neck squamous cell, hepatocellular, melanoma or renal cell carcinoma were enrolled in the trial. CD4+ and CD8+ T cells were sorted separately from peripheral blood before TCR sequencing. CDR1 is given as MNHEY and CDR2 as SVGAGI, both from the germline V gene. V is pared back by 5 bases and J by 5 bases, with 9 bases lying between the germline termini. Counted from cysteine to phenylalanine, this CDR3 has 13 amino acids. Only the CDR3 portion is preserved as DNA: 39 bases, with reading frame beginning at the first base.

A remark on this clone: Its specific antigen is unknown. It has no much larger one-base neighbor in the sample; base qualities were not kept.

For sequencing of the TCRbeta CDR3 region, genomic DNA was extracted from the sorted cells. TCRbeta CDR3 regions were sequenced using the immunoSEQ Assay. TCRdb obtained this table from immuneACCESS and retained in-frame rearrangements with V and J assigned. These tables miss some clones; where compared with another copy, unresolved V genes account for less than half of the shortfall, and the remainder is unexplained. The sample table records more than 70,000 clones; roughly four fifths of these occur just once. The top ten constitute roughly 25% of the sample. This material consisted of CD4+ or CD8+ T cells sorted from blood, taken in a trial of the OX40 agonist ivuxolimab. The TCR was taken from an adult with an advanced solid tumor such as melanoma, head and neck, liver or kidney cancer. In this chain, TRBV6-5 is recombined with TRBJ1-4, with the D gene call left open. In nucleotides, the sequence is TGTGCCAGCAGTGTGAGGATAAATGAAAAACTGTTTTTT. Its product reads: CASSVRINEKLFF.